Sequencing of this TCR beta chain was carried out in a study of T cells in Graves' hyperthyroidism and ophthalmopathy. General study findings and limits: A model using 13 V-J features told ophthalmopathy apart from stable hyperthyroidism. In the blood, most expanded thyroid clonotypes above 0.001 appeared as well.

Germline values: CDR1 SGHTA, CDR2 FQGNSA. The CDR3 is made up of 15 amino acids. V was shortened by 2 bases and J by 4 bases, with 12 bases between the two germline ends. What was amplified from RNA transcripts were TCR beta CDR3 regions. The HTBI primer set drove a first-round RT-PCR of the TCR CDR3. Via MiXCR, TCRdb re-called the multiplex PCR reads, giving one row per CDR3 protein. The sample lists 89,000 or so distinct CDR3 sequences, roughly 37% occurring once. Newly diagnosed hyperthyroidism patients aged 18 to 65 years had disease lasting under 2 months. The study excluded patients with uncontrolled infection, other autoimmune disease, pregnancy or lactation. This clonotype was seen repeatedly, ten times or more. Its antigen is as yet unknown.

The chain uses TRBV7-2 and TRBJ1-3; D is perhaps TRBD1 (5 bases). Sample: peripheral blood or thyroid tissue (not recorded which). The receptor was isolated from a woman in her 30s with Graves' hyperthyroidism. CDR3 bases: TGTGCCAGCAGCTTACCCTCGAGGGGAGGAAACACCATATATTTT. Its translation: CASSLPSRGGNTIYF.